What follows describes a single T cell receptor beta chain. Sequencing used immunoSEQ multiplex PCR; TCRdb keeps in-frame clones, though not all of them. Among tens of thousands of clones, about four fifths were seen once, and the ten largest hold 14% to 15%. These data are taken from a study of blood T cell repertoires in COVID-19. This receptor was obtained from a man aged 60 to 75 with COVID-19, enrolled during active disease. Sequenced sample: peripheral blood.

The CDR3 loop reads CASSSRQGGTGELFF. The CDR3 DNA is TGTGCCAGCAGCTCCAGACAGGGGGGGACCGGGGAGCTGTTTTTT. This rearrangement joins TRBV13 to TRBJ2-2, with TRBD1 matching 9 bases. V dropped 4 bases and J dropped 5; count of bases not matched to a gene: 5. The CDR3 consists of 15 residues. Germline CDR1 reads PRHDT; CDR2 reads FYEKMQ (reference sequence).